This TCR beta chain was recovered during a study of HIV-infected patients and healthy controls. This CDR3 has 17 amino acids. Germline V gene data show CDR1 as SGHVS and CDR2 as FQNEAQ. Trimming stripped 2 bases from V and 0 bases from J, with 11 bases between. All unsorted peripheral T cells were captured because whole blood was used without fractionation. In its sample, this clonotype is medium-sized. About 480 ng RNA was reverse transcribed with alpha and beta constant-region primers. Each of the alpha and beta chains got its own library through chain-specific third strand synthesis with indices. TCRdb independently ran MiXCR on the 5' RACE reads; one entry per CDR3 protein. This table holds around 13,000 distinct CDR3 sequences, 9% to 10% found once.

The chain combines TRBV7-8 with TRBJ2-6; D is ambiguous. The source is an adult in good health. Sequences were obtained from blood. Here the CDR3 DNA reads TGTGCCAGCAGCTTATCGGCAGGCAGCTCTGGGGCCAACGTCCTGACTTTC. Translation: CASSLSAGSSGANVLTF.